This T cell receptor (beta chain) was observed in a study of immune evolution from preneoplasia to lung adenocarcinoma. Study observations and caveats: Later-stage lesions appeared to have more T cells, more diversity, less clonality. Normal lung had the highest top T cell clone frequencies.

Comments on this clone: Its specificity is unknown.

Trimming at V came to 2 bases and at J to 9 bases, leaving 3 bases not matched to a gene. CDR3 length: 14 residues. CDR1 and CDR2 (germline): WNHNN, SYGVQD (reference sequence). Assay: immunoSEQ multiplex PCR; the TCRdb copy retains only in-frame clones and omits some. The sample contains about 7,600 clones, around 78% of which appear only once. Patients had resection in Japan or China between about 2014 and 2018. The receptor was isolated from a person aged 70 to 85 with lung adenocarcinoma. V and J are TRBV10-1 and TRBJ2-1; 11 bases line up with TRBD2. Sequencing was done on a sample of FFPE adjacent normal lung tissue. The DNA for the CDR3 is TGCGCCAGCAGTGAGACTAGCGGGAGAAGTGAGCAGTTCTTC. This encodes CASSETSGRSEQFF.